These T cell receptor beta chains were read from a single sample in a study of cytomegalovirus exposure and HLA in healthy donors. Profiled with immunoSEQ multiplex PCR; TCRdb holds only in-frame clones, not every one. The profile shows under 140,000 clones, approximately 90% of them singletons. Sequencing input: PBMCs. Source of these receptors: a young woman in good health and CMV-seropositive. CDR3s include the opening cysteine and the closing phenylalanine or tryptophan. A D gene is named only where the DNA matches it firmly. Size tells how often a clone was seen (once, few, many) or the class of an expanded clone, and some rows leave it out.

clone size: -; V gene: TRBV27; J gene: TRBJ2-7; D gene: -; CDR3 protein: CASRGYLATYEQYF; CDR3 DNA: TGTGCCAGCAGGGGGTACCTAGCCACCTACGAGCAGTACTTC
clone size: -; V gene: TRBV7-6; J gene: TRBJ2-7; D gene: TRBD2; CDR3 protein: CASSLGEGYEQYF; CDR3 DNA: TGTGCCAGCAGCTTAGGGGAGGGCTACGAGCAGTACTTC
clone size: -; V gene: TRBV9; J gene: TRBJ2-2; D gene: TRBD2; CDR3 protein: CASSVSIGGATGELFF; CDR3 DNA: TGTGCCAGCAGCGTATCAATCGGGGGGGCGACCGGGGAGCTGTTTTTT
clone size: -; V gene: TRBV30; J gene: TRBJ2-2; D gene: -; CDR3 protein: CAWSVLRAGRSGELFF; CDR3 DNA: TGTGCCTGGAGTGTACTCCGAGCAGGGAGGTCCGGGGAGCTGTTTTTT
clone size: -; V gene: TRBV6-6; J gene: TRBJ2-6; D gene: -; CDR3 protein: CASRATGANVLTF; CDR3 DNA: TGTGCCAGCAGAGCTACTGGGGCCAACGTCCTGACTTTC
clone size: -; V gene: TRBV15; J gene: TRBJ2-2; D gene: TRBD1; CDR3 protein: CATSGGAGQGNTGELFF; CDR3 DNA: TGTGCCACCAGCGGAGGAGCGGGACAGGGCAACACCGGGGAGCTGTTTTTT
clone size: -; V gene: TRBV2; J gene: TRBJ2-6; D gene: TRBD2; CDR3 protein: CASSESGGTYSGANVLTF; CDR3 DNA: TGTGCCAGCAGTGAATCGGGGGGTACCTACTCTGGGGCCAACGTCCTGACTTTC
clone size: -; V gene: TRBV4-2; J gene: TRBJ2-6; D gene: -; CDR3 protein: CASSQGGASGANVLTF; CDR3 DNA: TGTGCCAGCAGCCAGGGGGGGGCCTCTGGGGCCAACGTCCTGACTTTC
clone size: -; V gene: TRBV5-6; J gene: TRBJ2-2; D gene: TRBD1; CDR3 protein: CASSSRDRGVSGELFF; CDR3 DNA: TGTGCCAGCAGCTCTAGGGACAGGGGAGTAAGCGGGGAGCTGTTTTTT
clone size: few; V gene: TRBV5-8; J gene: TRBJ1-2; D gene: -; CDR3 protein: CASSRGQEGYGYTF; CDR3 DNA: TGTGCCAGCAGCCGCGGTCAGGAGGGATATGGCTACACCTTC
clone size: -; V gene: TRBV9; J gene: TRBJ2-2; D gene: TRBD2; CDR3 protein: CASKRGGGTGELFF; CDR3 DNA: TGTGCCAGCAAACGCGGGGGAGGGACCGGGGAGCTGTTTTTT
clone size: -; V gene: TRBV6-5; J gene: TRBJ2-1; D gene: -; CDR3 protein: CASSRDISNEQFF; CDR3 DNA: TGTGCCAGCAGCCGGGACATCTCCAATGAGCAGTTCTTC
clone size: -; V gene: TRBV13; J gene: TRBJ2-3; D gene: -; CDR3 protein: CASSSEADTQYF; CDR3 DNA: TGTGCCAGCAGCTCGGAGGCAGATACGCAGTATTTT
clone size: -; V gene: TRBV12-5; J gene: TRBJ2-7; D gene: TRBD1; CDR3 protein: CASGFGTVLEEQYF; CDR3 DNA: TGTGCTAGTGGTTTCGGGACAGTCCTGGAGGAGCAGTACTTC